The clone carrying this TCR beta chain was seen repeatedly, ten times or more. What it binds is not known. RNA served as the template for amplifying TCR beta CDR3 regions. Following a first-round RT-PCR that used HTBI primers, a second-round multiplex PCR was carried out. TCRdb itself ran the multiplex PCR reads through MiXCR, one entry per CDR3 protein. The sample has roughly 410,000 distinct CDR3 sequences, 15% seen once. Diagnostic conclusions were grounded in clinical symptoms, serum thyroxine, TRAb, thyroid ultrasound and orbital computed tomography. The authors isolated PBMCs from 8.5 to 10 ml of fresh peripheral blood. These data originate in a study of Graves' ophthalmopathy and Graves' hyperthyroidism. Overall study findings and caveats: Forecasting of ophthalmopathy progression by the model achieved around 71% sensitivity and 72% to 85% specificity.

The CDR3 sequence is 15 residues long. V lost 6 bases and J lost 10, with 20 bases in between. CDR1 and CDR2 (germline): SGHRS, YFSETQ. The chain is built from TRBV5-1 and TRBJ1-6; D is perhaps TRBD1 (6 bases). What was sequenced was peripheral blood. This receptor was obtained from a woman aged 18-35 years with stable Graves' hyperthyroidism. The CDR3 here is CASTTSVGGRSPLHF. CDR3 nucleotide sequence: TGCGCCAGCACAACTTCGGTTGGGGGCAGGTCACCCCTCCACTTT. Together with reference TRBV5-1 and TRBJ1-6, the CDR3 gives the full variable domain: KAGVTQTPRYLIKTRGQQVTLSCSPISGHRSVSWYQQTPGQGLQFLFEYFSETQRNKGNFPGRFSGRQFSNSRSEMNVSTLELGDSALYLCASTTSVGGRSPLHFGNGTRLTVT.